This TCR beta chain was obtained from a study of blood T cells in healthy people across ages. Study results and limitations: Long-lived donors carried more naive CD4+ cells and greater diversity than aged donors.

Every donor provided around 9.3 milliliters of peripheral blood. A J-beta primer mix and a sample-barcoded 5' primer were used in a second PCR of roughly 7 to 12 cycles. TCRdb passed the 5' RACE reads through MiXCR, listing each CDR3 protein once. In the table there are hundreds of thousands of distinct CDR3 sequences, around 36% of which are singletons. Points on this clonotype: Its specificity is unknown.

The CDR3 has 14 residues. V was clipped by 0 bases and J by 11 bases, with 14 bases between them. Germline V gene sequence: CDR1 LGHNA, CDR2 YSLEER. Specimen: blood. This TCR was recovered from a man aged 18 to 29 in good health. The V and J genes are TRBV4-3 and TRBJ1-5; no firm D call. Here the CDR3 reads CASSQDRSPATQHF. For the CDR3, the DNA is TGCGCCAGCAGCCAAGATAGGTCCCCCGCAACCCAGCATTTT.